This T cell receptor (beta chain) was identified during a study of shared T cell receptors in the human thymus. This clone showed up just once. Germline V lookup: CDR1 SQVTM, CDR2 ANQGSEA. V was trimmed by 4 bases and J by 0 bases, leaving 14 bases between them. The CDR3 has 15 amino acids. Profiling relied on immunoSEQ multiplex PCR, and the TCRdb table lists in-frame clones only, not all of them. The sample contains over 350,000 clones, approximately 95% of which appear only once. Specimen: thymocytes. The rearrangement uses TRBV29-1 and TRBJ2-3, with D maybe TRBD2 (5 bases). This TCR was recovered from a human donor. The CDR3 DNA is TGCAGCGTTGGTAGTAGCGCTACTAGCACAGATACGCAGTATTTT. Residues: CSVGSSATSTDTQYF.